The 22 T cell receptor beta chains below all came from one sample that was sequenced in a study of T cells after yellow fever vaccination. MiXCR was run by TCRdb on the 5' RACE reads, yielding one entry per CDR3 protein. Among some 320,000 distinct CDR3 sequences, around 10% were seen once, and the ten largest hold roughly 3%. The input for sequencing was CD4+ T cells sorted from PBMCs, taken 45 days after the yellow fever booster vaccination. These receptors were taken from a young man who received the YFV17D yellow fever vaccine.

The gene calls are TRBV15 and TRBJ2-2, with TRBD1 matching over 8 bases. CDR1 LNHNV and CDR2 YYDKDF come from the germline V gene (reference sequence). The CDR3 extends over 18 amino acids. Trimming cost V 0 bases and J 6 bases; bases outside gene matches: 12. The CDR3 is CATSRDRDGQGYSGELFF. Written as DNA, the CDR3 is TGTGCCACCAGCAGAGATCGGGACGGACAGGGCTATTCCGGGGAGCTGTTTTTT.

The chain has TRBV7-9 and TRBJ2-5, with unresolved D. This CDR3 has 14 amino acids. Germline CDR1 and CDR2: SEHNR and FQNEAQ (reference sequence). The ends were cut back, 7 bases at V and 7 bases at J, with 19 bases in the middle. The CDR3 region is CASTPMGRSLTQYF. As DNA, the CDR3 is TGTGCCAGCACCCCCATGGGCAGATCTTTGACCCAGTACTTC.

The V call is TRBV18, the J call TRBJ1-1, with TRBD1 identical over 9 bases. Germline-derived CDR1 and CDR2 are KGHSH and LQKENI. The CDR3 has 16 residues. The trim removed 4 bases at V and 7 bases at J, leaving 13 bases unmatched. The CDR3 loop reads CASSRDAGTGPYEAFF. CDR3 DNA sequence: TGTGCCAGCTCACGGGATGCAGGGACAGGGCCCTATGAAGCTTTCTTT.

The chain is built from TRBV5-6 and TRBJ1-6; 7 bases align to TRBD1. V was clipped by 4 bases and J by 8 bases; unmatched bases: 6. The CDR3 has 14 amino acids. Per the germline V gene, CDR1 is SGHDT and CDR2 is YYEEEE. CDR3 sequence reads: CASSPTGIDSPLHF. The CDR3 coding sequence is TGTGCCAGCAGCCCGACAGGGATAGATTCACCCCTCCACTTT.

This chain joins TRBV25-1 and TRBJ2-3; D remains ambiguous. The germline V gene encodes CDR1 MGHDK and CDR2 SYGVNS. The CDR3 sequence is 14 residues long. Trimming shortened V by 2 bases and J by 0 bases, and 6 bases separated the two germline ends. CDR3 DNA: TGTGCCAGCAGTGAAATGGCTAGCACAGATACGCAGTATTTT. It codes for CASSEMASTDTQYF.

This clonotype showed up just a few times. The rearrangement uses TRBV29-1 and TRBJ2-3, with 12 bases fitting TRBD2. CDR1 is SQVTM, CDR2 ANQGSEA, per germline. V was clipped by 1 base and J by 4 bases; unmatched bases: 0. The CDR3 contains 14 residues. CDR3 nucleotide sequence: TGCAGCGTTGAAGCTAGCGGGGGGGCAGATACGCAGTATTTT. It specifies CSVEASGGADTQYF.

This clonotype occurred a few times. The chain employs TRBV19 and TRBJ2-7; D is possibly TRBD2 (5 bases). The germline V and J ends were trimmed by 3 bases and 0 bases, with 9 bases remaining between them. The CDR3 is 14 residues long. Per the germline V gene, CDR1 is LNHDA and CDR2 is SQIVND (reference sequence). The CDR3 sequence: CASSMRESSYEQYF. The DNA for the CDR3 is TGTGCCAGTAGTATGAGGGAAAGCTCCTACGAGCAGTACTTC. Using reference TRBV19 and TRBJ2-7 for the parts outside the CDR3, the full variable domain is DGGITQSPKYLFRKEGQNVTLSCEQNLNHDAMYWYRQDPGQGLRLIYYSQIVNDFQKGDIAEGYSVSREKKESFPLTVTSAQKNPTAFYLCASSMRESSYEQYFGPGTRLTVT.

The rearrangement joins TRBV2 to TRBJ1-4, with D tentatively TRBD1 (5 bases). This CDR3 is 13 amino acids long. Germline assignment: CDR1 SNHLY and CDR2 FYNNEI. The V gene lost 10 bases and the J gene lost 7 bases, with 16 bases spanning the gap. CDR3: CATDPLGREKLFF. Written as DNA, the CDR3 is TGTGCCACCGACCCCTTGGGGCGTGAAAAACTGTTTTTT.

V usage is TRBV4-2 and J usage is TRBJ2-5, with 10 nucleotides matching TRBD2. The CDR3 is 16 amino acids. The germline V gene encodes CDR1 LGHNA and CDR2 YNFKEQ. The trim removed 4 bases at V and 5 bases at J, leaving 10 bases unmatched. The CDR3 sequence: CASSRPPGLANETQYF. DNA of the CDR3: TGTGCCAGCAGCCGCCCCCCGGGACTAGCGAACGAGACCCAGTACTTC.

There are a few counts of this clonotype. This chain connects TRBV7-3 to TRBJ1-1; D remains unclear. The germline CDR1 and CDR2 sequences are SGHTA and FQGTGA. The V gene lost 3 bases and the J gene lost 4 bases, with 9 bases spanning the gap. CDR3 size: 13 residues. The CDR3 nucleotides are TGTGCCAGCAGCTTCACCAAGGCCACTGAAGCTTTCTTT. Protein product: CASSFTKATEAFF.

The rearrangement links TRBV12-3 or TRBV12-4 to TRBJ1-1, with 8 bases fitting TRBD1. The CDR3 spans 15 residues. Trimming removed 7 bases from V and 2 bases from J; junction bases left unmatched: 9. The CDR3 bases are TGTGCCAGCAAGATCAGGGGGCTAAGTAACACTGAAGCTTTCTTT. Residues: CASKIRGLSNTEAFF.

This clonotype was counted only a few times. V is TRBV27 and J is TRBJ1-5, with 8 bases that match TRBD1. With V trimmed by 6 bases and J by 9 bases, 10 bases remained unmatched. The CDR3 loop spans 14 amino acids. From germline, CDR1 is MNHEY and CDR2 SMNVEV (reference sequence). The CDR3 bases are TGTGCCAGCAGCGTGGACAGGGTCCAATGGCCCCAGCATTTT. Residues: CASSVDRVQWPQHF.

This clonotype has more than one count but fewer than ten. The rearrangement links TRBV7-9 to TRBJ2-7; D uncertain. CDR3 length: 15 amino acids. Per the germline V gene, CDR1 is SEHNR and CDR2 is FQNEAQ (reference sequence). Trimming took off 8 bases at V and 0 bases at J, with 17 bases between the two ends. The chain's CDR3 is CASGQLGHSSYEQYF. The CDR3 nucleotides read TGTGCCAGCGGCCAGTTGGGCCACAGCTCCTACGAGCAGTACTTC.

This clonotype was seen more than once but under ten times. The chain couples TRBV6-1 to TRBJ2-1; 7 bases are shared with TRBD1. V was pared by 6 bases and J by 2 bases, with 7 bases of the junction left unmatched. The length of the CDR3 is 15 residues. Germline CDR1 is MNHNS and CDR2 is SASEGT. The CDR3 DNA sequence: TGTGCCAGCAGGGCAGCCGGGACAGCCTACAATGAGCAGTTCTTC. Its translation is CASRAAGTAYNEQFF.

This chain joins TRBV7-2 and TRBJ1-2, with TRBD1 as a possible D gene (5 bases). CDR3 size: 14 residues. Germline V gene data show CDR1 as SGHTA and CDR2 as FQGNSA. Trimming left V 2 bases short and J 3 bases short, with 10 bases between. CDR3 sequence reads: CASSLQGSYYGYTF. The CDR3 DNA reads TGTGCCAGCAGCTTACAGGGATCCTACTATGGCTACACCTTC.

This sequence joins TRBV23-1 and TRBJ2-3; D might be TRBD1 (6 bases). TRBV23-1 counts as an open reading frame of uncertain function. The CDR3 runs to 18 residues. V dropped 2 bases and J dropped 3 bases, with 21 bases sitting between them. The CDR3 reads CASSQGIRGDGGTDTQYF. In DNA form, the CDR3 reads TGCGCCAGCAGTCAAGGAATCAGGGGAGATGGAGGTACAGATACGCAGTATTTT.

This clonotype appeared a few times. This chain connects TRBV11-2 to TRBJ2-3, with TRBD2 matching 13 bases. Germline-derived CDR1 and CDR2 are SGHAT and FQNNGV. The CDR3 runs to 16 residues. The ends lost 4 bases at V and 2 bases at J; junction bases unmatched: 3. Here the CDR3 DNA reads TGTGCCAGCAGCTACGGGACTAGCGGGGACACAGATACGCAGTATTTT. This codes for CASSYGTSGDTDTQYF.

This clonotype was observed a few times. V is TRBV7-2 and J is TRBJ2-3; 11 nucleotides align to TRBD1. V lost 4 bases, J lost 8 bases, and 8 bases stayed unmatched. This CDR3 comprises 15 residues. The germline V gene encodes CDR1 SGHTA and CDR2 FQGNSA. CDR3 in amino acids: CASSSSPGTGGTQYF. The CDR3 coding sequence is TGTGCCAGCAGCTCTAGTCCCGGGACAGGGGGTACGCAGTATTTT.

The chain recombines TRBV27 with TRBJ2-5; 11 nucleotides line up with TRBD2. CDR3 size: 15 residues. Trimming cost V 6 bases and J 4 bases; bases outside gene matches: 7. Germline V lookup: CDR1 MNHEY, CDR2 SMNVEV (reference sequence). The CDR3 nucleotides are TGTGCCAGCAGGGTAGCGGGGGGGCCGGGAGAGACCCAGTACTTC. As protein: CASRVAGGPGETQYF.

This clonotype was found a few times. The genes are TRBV27 and TRBJ1-5; 7 nucleotides match TRBD1. With 4 bases clipped from V and 6 bases from J, the junction kept 15 bases outside the gene matches. This CDR3 contains 17 residues. Germline CDR1 MNHEY, CDR2 SMNVEV (reference sequence). The CDR3: CASSSFVETGSGQPQHF. The CDR3 nucleotides are TGTGCCAGCAGTTCTTTTGTCGAGACAGGGTCGGGTCAGCCCCAGCATTTT.

This clonotype was seen more than once but under ten times. The chain has TRBV9 and TRBJ2-3; D might be TRBD2 (6 bases). V was pared by 0 bases and J by 5 bases, with 13 bases between. This CDR3 is 15 amino acids long. Germline loops: CDR1 SGDLS, CDR2 YYNGEE. The CDR3 region has the DNA TGTGCCAGCAGCGTAGATTCGTGGGGGGTAGATACGCAGTATTTT. The encoded protein is CASSVDSWGVDTQYF.

This clonotype was found many times. The chain joins TRBV12-3 or TRBV12-4 to TRBJ2-7, with D uncertain. This CDR3 is 11 amino acids long. V was clipped by 9 bases and J by 3 bases, with 9 bases between them. The CDR3 DNA reads as TGTGCCAGTAAGTTAGGCTACGAGCAGTACTTC. It is translated as CASKLGYEQYF.